The clone carrying this T cell receptor (beta chain) was observed a handful of times. Its antigen is undetermined. The source of the sample is a study of cytomegalovirus exposure and HLA in healthy donors. The study ran its PCR with 60 Vbeta and 13 Jbeta primers. Data came from immunoSEQ multiplex PCR; TCRdb stores just in-frame clones and leaves some out. The table shows about 130,000 clones, with about 81% occurring only once. Germline loops: CDR1 SGDLS, CDR2 YYNGEE. The junction had 12 bases not matched to a gene; V was cut back by 0 bases and J by 11 bases. There are 15 residues in the CDR3. Study results and caveats: A further, later analysis showed that HLA-associated TCR beta chains (compared with equally common others) were more clonally expanded. Researchers reported in a later analysis that a missense DCLRE1C variant was tied to TCR beta V- and J-gene trimming. Among CMV-associated TCR beta chains, most appeared HLA-restricted in a later analysis.

Unrecorded immune exposure was likely among donors, who were nominally healthy when sampled. This sequence was found in a man aged 30-40 years in good health and CMV-seronegative. The sequencing sample was made of PBMCs. The V gene is TRBV9, the J gene TRBJ1-1; 8 nucleotides align to TRBD1. This CDR3 is CASSVDGRGPGRAFF. Written as DNA, the CDR3 is TGTGCCAGCAGCGTAGATGGCAGGGGGCCCGGGAGGGCTTTCTTT. The variable domain in full, completed from reference TRBV9 and TRBJ1-1, reads DSGVTQTPKHLITATGQRVTLRCSPRSGDLSVYWYQQSLDQGLQFLIQYYNGEERAKGNILERFSAQQFPDLHSELNLSSLELGDSALYFCASSVDGRGPGRAFFGQGTRLTVV.